A single sample gave rise to the 19 T cell receptor beta chains below, sequenced in a study of CD8+CD57+ T cells in acquired aplastic anemia. An expansion of CD8+CD57+ cells by flow cytometry had been shown in patients chosen for sequencing. The use of genomic DNA as template underpinned the TCR beta VDJ and CDR3 profiling. MiXCR was run by TCRdb on the reads, yielding one entry per CDR3 protein. The top ten clones hold 45% to 60% of a sample with about 160,000 distinct CDR3 sequences, about 70% of them seen once. Sequences were obtained from sorted CD4+, CD8+, or CD8+CD57+ T cells (not recorded which) from PBMCs. These receptors all stem from a human donor with aplastic anemia.

The CDR3 protein is CSAREEGDTGELFF. The CDR3, as DNA: TGCAGTGCTAGAGAAGAGGGGGACACCGGGGAGCTGTTTTTT. V is TRBV20-1 and J is TRBJ2-2; possible D gene TRBD1, 6 bases. The CDR3 extends over 14 amino acids. Germline CDR1 DFQATT, CDR2 SNEGSKA (reference sequence). The V end lost 0 bases, the J end lost 3 bases, and 8 bases lay between the germline ends.

V usage is TRBV7-6 and J usage is TRBJ2-1; perhaps TRBD2 as D (6 bases). V lost 5 bases and J 5 bases, leaving 19 bases between the germline ends. The V gene's germline CDR1 is SGHVS and CDR2 FNYEAQ. CDR3 length: 16 residues. CDR3 protein: CASSPQLASAHNEQFF. The CDR3 DNA is TGTGCCAGCAGCCCCCAACTAGCCTCTGCTCACAATGAGCAGTTCTTC.

The chain uses TRBV6-4 and TRBJ2-3; 7 positions agree with TRBD2. There are 16 residues in the CDR3. J gave up 2 bases and V 0 bases, and 5 bases lay outside the gene matches. CDR1 MRHNA and CDR2 SNTAGT come from the germline V gene. The CDR3: CASSDSGGGNTDTQYF. CDR3 DNA sequence: TGTGCCAGCAGTGACTCGGGCGGGGGTAACACAGATACGCAGTATTTT.

The chain recombines TRBV20-1 with TRBJ2-5; 10 positions agree with TRBD2. The junction had 17 bases not matched to a gene; V was cut back by 8 bases and J by 5 bases. The CDR3 extends over 16 amino acids. Per germline, CDR1 DFQATT and CDR2 SNEGSKA (reference sequence). Here the CDR3 reads CSPKVASGGSYETQYF. The CDR3 DNA reads as TGCAGTCCTAAAGTAGCTAGCGGGGGAAGCTACGAGACCCAGTACTTC.

The rearrangement joins TRBV5-1 to TRBJ2-3; 7 bases fit TRBD2. The CDR3 is 16 residues long. CDR1 SGHRS and CDR2 YFSETQ come from the germline V gene. The trim removed 3 bases at V and 0 bases at J, leaving 7 bases unmatched. The CDR3 coding sequence is TGCGCCAGCAGCTCCGGGACTACAACTAGCACAGATACGCAGTATTTT. It codes for CASSSGTTTSTDTQYF.

The rearrangement uses TRBV10-3 and TRBJ2-1; no clear D. The CDR3 runs to 12 residues. V was clipped by 7 bases and J by 5 bases, with 9 bases between them. CDR1 is ENHRY and CDR2 is SYGVKD in the germline V gene. The CDR3 is CAIMGRDNEQFF. The CDR3 nucleotides are TGTGCCATCATGGGTAGGGACAATGAGCAGTTCTTC.

A few counts support this clonotype. The chain links TRBV7-3 to TRBJ1-2; D ambiguous. Germline CDR1 reads SGHTA; CDR2 reads FQGTGA. Trimming removed 2 bases at V and 7 bases at J, with 2 bases between. The CDR3 covers 10 residues. The CDR3 sequence: CASSLGGYTF. In nucleotides, the CDR3 is TGTGCCAGCAGCTTAGGTGGCTACACCTTC.

This chain uses TRBV24-1 with TRBJ2-3; a weak D match, TRBD1 (6 bases). The CDR3 has 15 amino acids. V lost 4 bases to trimming and J lost 3 bases, with 13 bases between them. CDR1 is KGHDR, CDR2 SFDVKD, per germline. CDR3 DNA sequence: TGTGCCACCAGTGAGGGGGACATAGGGACAGATACGCAGTATTTT. Translation: CATSEGDIGTDTQYF.

This chain links TRBV20-1 with TRBJ1-1; TRBD1 is a possible D gene (5 bases). Trimming stripped 6 bases from V and 1 base from J, with 15 bases between. The CDR3 loop spans 14 amino acids. Germline V gene lookup returns CDR1 DFQATT and CDR2 SNEGSKA (reference sequence). CDR3 region: CSAPAGRKNTEAFF. As DNA, the CDR3 is TGCAGTGCCCCCGCAGGGCGAAAGAACACTGAAGCTTTCTTT.

The chain has TRBV28 and TRBJ2-1; 9 bases agree with TRBD2. Looked up from germline, CDR1 is MDHEN and CDR2 is SYDVKM. The V gene end was trimmed by 6 bases and the J gene end by 1 base; junction bases not matched to a gene: 10. The CDR3 covers 17 residues. This CDR3 reads CASRAVYSGSSYNEQFF. CDR3 sequence (DNA): TGTGCCAGCAGGGCGGTCTATAGCGGGAGTTCCTACAATGAGCAGTTCTTC.

The count of this clonotype is one. V and J are TRBV20-1 and TRBJ1-4; a possible D gene is TRBD1 (6 bases). Germline loops: CDR1 DFQATT, CDR2 SNEGSKA (reference sequence). V lost 2 bases and J 7 bases, leaving 11 bases between the germline ends. The CDR3 runs to 13 residues. CDR3 residues: CSARTGSSEKLFF. The CDR3 DNA sequence: TGCAGTGCTAGAACAGGGTCCAGTGAAAAACTGTTTTTT.

The V call is TRBV20-1, the J call TRBJ1-1, with TRBD1 identical over 8 bases. The CDR3 extends over 14 amino acids. From germline, CDR1 is DFQATT and CDR2 SNEGSKA (reference sequence). CDR3 in amino acids: CSPGGRGVRTEAFF. CDR3 coding DNA: TGCAGCCCAGGGGGCCGGGGTGTAAGGACTGAAGCTTTCTTT.

A remark on this clonotype: The junction departs from the called germline gene at one end, perhaps through a read error. The chain employs TRBV7-3 and TRBJ2-7, with 8 bases fitting TRBD1. The CDR3 sequence is 13 residues long. In germline, CDR1 is SGHTA, CDR2 FQGTGA. CDR3 DNA sequence: TGCGCCAGCAGGCGGCAGGGGGCGGACGAGCAGTACTTC. It yields the protein CASRRQGADEQYF.

This clonotype was counted once. The V call is TRBV7-7, the J call TRBJ2-2; the D gene is possibly TRBD2 (5 bases). V lost 11 bases and J 6 bases, leaving 16 bases between the germline ends. The CDR3 spans 13 residues. CDR1 is SSHAT, CDR2 FNYEAQ, per germline (reference sequence). In DNA, the CDR3 is TGTGCCGAGGTGAGGGCCACCGCCGGGGAGCTGTTTTTT. This encodes CAEVRATAGELFF.

The chain links TRBV6-1 to TRBJ2-2; D is unresolved. From germline, CDR1 is MNHNS and CDR2 SASEGT. Deletions cut 6 bases from V and 1 base from J, with 0 bases between. This CDR3 has 11 residues. This CDR3 is CASRNTGELFF. In nucleotides, the CDR3 is TGTGCCAGCAGGAACACCGGGGAGCTGTTTTTT.

V and J are TRBV7-9 and TRBJ2-7; weak D call: TRBD1 (6 bases). The germline CDR1 and CDR2 sequences are SEHNR and FQNEAQ (reference sequence). The CDR3 runs to 14 residues. V was pared by 1 base and J by 4 bases, with 11 bases between. Here the CDR3 DNA reads TGTGCCAGCAGCTTAGTGGGGACACAATACGAGCAGTACTTC. As protein: CASSLVGTQYEQYF. Based on the CDR3 plus reference TRBV7-9 and TRBJ2-7, the full variable domain is DTGVSQNPRHKITKRGQNVTFRCDPISEHNRLYWYRQTLGQGPEFLTYFQNEAQLEKSRLLSDRFSAERPKGSFSTLEIQRTEQGDSAMYLCASSLVGTQYEQYFGPGTRLTVT.

The gene calls are TRBV10-3 and TRBJ2-3; TRBD1 matches at 10 bases. CDR3 length: 14 residues. The ends lost 10 bases at V and 2 bases at J; junction bases unmatched: 6. From germline, CDR1 is ENHRY and CDR2 SYGVKD. CDR3 DNA sequence: TGTGCCACCGTGGACAGGGGGTACACAGATACGCAGTATTTT. Translating it yields CATVDRGYTDTQYF.

This clonotype was counted between two and nine times. The rearrangement uses TRBV7-3 and TRBJ2-2; the D gene is possibly TRBD1 (5 bases). Trimming removed 5 bases at V and 1 base at J, with 11 bases between. The CDR3 length is 15 residues. Germline assignment: CDR1 SGHTA and CDR2 FQGTGA. The CDR3 reads CASSLRQGNTGELFF. The CDR3 DNA follows: TGTGCCAGCAGCCTCCGTCAGGGGAACACCGGGGAGCTGTTTTTT. Together with reference TRBV7-3 and TRBJ2-2, the CDR3 gives the full variable domain: GAGVSQTPSNKVTEKGKYVELRCDPISGHTALYWYRQSLGQGPEFLIYFQGTGAADDSGLPNDRFFAVRPEGSVSTLKIQRTERGDSAVYLCASSLRQGNTGELFFGEGSRLTVL.

This clonotype appeared a single time. The J gene is TRBJ1-5, the V gene TRBV7-8, with D tentatively TRBD1 (5 bases). Per germline, CDR1 SGHVS and CDR2 FQNEAQ. Trimming took 3 bases from V and 4 from J, leaving 13 bases between them. The CDR3 contains 15 residues. CDR3 loop: CASSFAGGTNQPQHF. The CDR3 region has the DNA TGTGCCAGCAGCTTCGCGGGGGGAACGAATCAGCCCCAGCATTTT.